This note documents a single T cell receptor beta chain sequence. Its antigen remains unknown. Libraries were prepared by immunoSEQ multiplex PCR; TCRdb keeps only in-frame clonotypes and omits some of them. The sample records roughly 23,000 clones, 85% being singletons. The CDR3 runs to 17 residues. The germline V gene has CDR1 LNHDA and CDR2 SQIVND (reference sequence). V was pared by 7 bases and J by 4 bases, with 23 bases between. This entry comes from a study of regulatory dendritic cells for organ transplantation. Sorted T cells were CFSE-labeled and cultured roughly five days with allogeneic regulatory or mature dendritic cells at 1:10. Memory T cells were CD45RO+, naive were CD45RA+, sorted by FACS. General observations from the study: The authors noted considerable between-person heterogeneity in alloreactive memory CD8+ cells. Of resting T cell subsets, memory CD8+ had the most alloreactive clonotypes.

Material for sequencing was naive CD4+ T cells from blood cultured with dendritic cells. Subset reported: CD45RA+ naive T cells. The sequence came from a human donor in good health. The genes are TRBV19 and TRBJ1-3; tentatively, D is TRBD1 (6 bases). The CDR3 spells CASNPRGGSLAGNTIYF. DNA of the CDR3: TGTGCCAGTAACCCCAGGGGAGGCAGCCTTGCGGGAAACACCATATATTTT. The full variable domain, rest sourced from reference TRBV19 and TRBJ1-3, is DGGITQSPKYLFRKEGQNVTLSCEQNLNHDAMYWYRQDPGQGLRLIYYSQIVNDFQKGDIAEGYSVSREKKESFPLTVTSAQKNPTAFYLCASNPRGGSLAGNTIYFGEGSWLTVV.